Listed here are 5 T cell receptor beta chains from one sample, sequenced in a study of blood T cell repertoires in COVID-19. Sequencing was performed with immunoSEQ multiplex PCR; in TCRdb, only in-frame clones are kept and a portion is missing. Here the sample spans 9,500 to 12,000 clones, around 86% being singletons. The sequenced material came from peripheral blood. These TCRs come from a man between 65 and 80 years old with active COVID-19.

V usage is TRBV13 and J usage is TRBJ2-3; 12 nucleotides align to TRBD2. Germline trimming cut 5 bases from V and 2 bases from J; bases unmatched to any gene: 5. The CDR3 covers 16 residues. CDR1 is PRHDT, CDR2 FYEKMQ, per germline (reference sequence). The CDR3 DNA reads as TGTGCCAGCAGCCGACTAGCGGGGGAGAACACAGATACGCAGTATTTT. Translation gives CASSRLAGENTDTQYF.

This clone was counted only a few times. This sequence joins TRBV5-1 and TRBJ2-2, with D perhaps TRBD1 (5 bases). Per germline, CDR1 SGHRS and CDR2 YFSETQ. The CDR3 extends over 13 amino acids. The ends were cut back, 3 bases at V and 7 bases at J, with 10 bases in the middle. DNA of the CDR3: TGCGCCAGCAGCTCCAGGGTTGACGGGGAGCTGTTTTTT. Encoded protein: CASSSRVDGELFF.

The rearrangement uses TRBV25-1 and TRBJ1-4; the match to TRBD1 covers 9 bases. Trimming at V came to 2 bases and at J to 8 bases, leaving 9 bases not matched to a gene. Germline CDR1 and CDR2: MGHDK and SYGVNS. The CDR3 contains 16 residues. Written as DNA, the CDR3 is TGTGCCAGCAGTGAACACCCGGGACAGGGTGGCGAAAAACTGTTTTTT. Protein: CASSEHPGQGGEKLFF.

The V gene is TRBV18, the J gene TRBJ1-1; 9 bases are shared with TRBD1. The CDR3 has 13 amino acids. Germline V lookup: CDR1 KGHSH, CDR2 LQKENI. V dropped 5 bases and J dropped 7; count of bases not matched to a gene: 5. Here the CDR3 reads CASSGTGKYEAFF. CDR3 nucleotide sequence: TGTGCCAGCTCAGGGACAGGGAAGTATGAAGCTTTCTTT.

As DNA, the CDR3 is TGTGCCAGCAGCTTGGACAGATTCACCGGGGAGCTGTTTTTT. Its protein is CASSLDRFTGELFF. V is TRBV5-4 and J is TRBJ2-2; D remains ambiguous. V shed 0 bases and J shed 4 bases, with 7 bases lying between them. Per germline, CDR1 SGHNT and CDR2 YYREEE (reference sequence). The CDR3 covers 14 residues.